The present TCR beta chain was sequenced within a study of cytomegalovirus exposure and HLA in healthy donors. Study-wide findings and caveats: Data from an earlier analysis indicated that most TCR beta V segments were productive either about 87% or about 30% of the time.

As regards this clone: Its antigen remains unidentified.

In the PCR, 60 Vbeta and 13 Jbeta primers were used. The table came from immunoSEQ multiplex PCR; TCRdb's copy has only in-frame clones and leaves some out. The sample has 75,000 to 95,000 clones; around four fifths are singletons. This sequence originates from a male donor in good health and CMV-seropositive. The sample was PBMCs.

CDR3 protein: CASSQGRGGEQYF. CDR3 DNA: TGTGCCAGCAGCCAAGGTCGGGGTGGGGAGCAGTACTTC. The gene calls are TRBV4-2 and TRBJ2-7; tentatively, D is TRBD2 (5 bases). Germline V lookup: CDR1 LGHNA, CDR2 YNFKEQ. The CDR3 runs 13 residues. V was trimmed by 1 base and J by 7 bases, leaving 11 bases between them.